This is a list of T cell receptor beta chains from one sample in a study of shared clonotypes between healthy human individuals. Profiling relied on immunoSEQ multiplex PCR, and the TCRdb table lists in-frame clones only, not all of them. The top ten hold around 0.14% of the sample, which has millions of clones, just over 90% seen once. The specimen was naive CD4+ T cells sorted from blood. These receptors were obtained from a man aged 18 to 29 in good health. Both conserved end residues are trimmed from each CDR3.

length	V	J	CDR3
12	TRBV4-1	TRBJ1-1	ASSQGTVNTEAF
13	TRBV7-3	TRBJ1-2	ASSPDGAGFGGYT
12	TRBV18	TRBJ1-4	ASSPVALGEKLF
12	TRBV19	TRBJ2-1	ASGTGGTYNEQF
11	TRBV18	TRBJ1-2	ASTGQEDYGYT
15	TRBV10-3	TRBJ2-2	AISDKLWTGGTGELF
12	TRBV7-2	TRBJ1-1	ASSPGTVNTEAF
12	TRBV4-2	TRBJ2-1	ASSQAAGYNEQF
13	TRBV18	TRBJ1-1	ASVGPGQTNTEAF
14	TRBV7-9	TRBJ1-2	ASSRLTDFNTRGYT
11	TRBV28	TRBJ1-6	VTGGSYLSPLH
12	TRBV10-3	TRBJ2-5	AISRTGGGETQY
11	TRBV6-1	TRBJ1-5	ASGGTGGQPQH
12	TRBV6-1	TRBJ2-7	ASSERWGVDEQY
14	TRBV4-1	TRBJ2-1	ASSQEGGRARNEQF
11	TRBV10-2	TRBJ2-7	ASQAGVAGEQY
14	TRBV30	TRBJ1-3	AWRAWTDRSGNTIY
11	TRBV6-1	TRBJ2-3	ASRFEGQGTQY
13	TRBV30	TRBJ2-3	AWLPRRPSTDTQY
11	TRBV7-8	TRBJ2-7	ASSSRGFYEQY
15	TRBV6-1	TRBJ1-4	ASSAEARDPRGEKLF
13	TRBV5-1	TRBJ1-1	ASSQSPSTGTEAF
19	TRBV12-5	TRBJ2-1	ASGLVPKGSGGESSYNEQF
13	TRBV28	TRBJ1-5	ASSFGGTNNQPQH
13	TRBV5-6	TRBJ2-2	ASSLGQTNTGELF
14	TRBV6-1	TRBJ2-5	ASSEVAGGPRKTQY